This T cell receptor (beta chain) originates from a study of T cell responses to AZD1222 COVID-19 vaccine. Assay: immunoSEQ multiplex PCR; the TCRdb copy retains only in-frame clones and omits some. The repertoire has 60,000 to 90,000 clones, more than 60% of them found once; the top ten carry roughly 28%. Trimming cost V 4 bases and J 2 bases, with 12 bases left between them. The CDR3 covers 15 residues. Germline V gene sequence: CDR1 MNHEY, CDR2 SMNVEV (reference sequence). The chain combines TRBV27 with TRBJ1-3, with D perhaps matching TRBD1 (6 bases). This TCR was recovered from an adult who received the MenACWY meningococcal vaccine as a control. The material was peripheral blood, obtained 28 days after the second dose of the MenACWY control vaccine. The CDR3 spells CASSSTGMPGNTIYF. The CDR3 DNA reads TGTGCCAGCAGTTCTACAGGGATGCCTGGAAACACCATATATTTT.